The text below deals with one T cell receptor beta chain. Its antigen is undetermined. Trimming stripped 4 bases from V and 6 bases from J, with 19 bases between. The germline CDR1 and CDR2 sequences are SGDLS and YYNGEE. The CDR3 is made up of 16 amino acids. Time point in this sample: newly diagnosed GD, antithyroid drugs for less than 3 months. Generation of the TCR library employed RNA extracted from PBMCs. The sample belongs to a study of regulatory T cells in long-lasting Graves disease. Whole-study context: Graves' patients with a new diagnosis had received antithyroid drugs under 3 months.

Through Arm-PCR of CDR3 regions and iRepertoire HTBI primers, TCR beta libraries were built. Authors' analysis steps: Analysis of the samples identified over 60 TRBV and 15 or so TRBJ segments. TCRdb ran MiXCR on the multiplex PCR reads and lists one entry per CDR3 protein. TCRdb assigned the V and J calls; the authors' analysis was not used. Among about 330,000 distinct CDR3 sequences listed, 15% to 20% were seen once. Study-wide points: Persistent disease favored TRBV28, TRBJ1-2 and TRBJ2-5.

The same sample was also studied in work on T cells in Graves' hyperthyroidism and ophthalmopathy. This second study says: A 13 V-J signature model discriminated ophthalmopathy versus stable hyperthyroidism.

The TCR was taken from a woman aged 18-35 years with Graves disease. Sequenced material: peripheral blood mononuclear cells (PBMCs), taken at new diagnosis, from a patient treated with antithyroid drugs. V is TRBV9 and J is TRBJ2-2; D call uncertain. Here the CDR3 reads CASSLSGPSTPGELFF. The CDR3, as DNA: TGTGCCAGCAGCCTGTCGGGTCCCAGCACACCCGGGGAGCTGTTTTTT.